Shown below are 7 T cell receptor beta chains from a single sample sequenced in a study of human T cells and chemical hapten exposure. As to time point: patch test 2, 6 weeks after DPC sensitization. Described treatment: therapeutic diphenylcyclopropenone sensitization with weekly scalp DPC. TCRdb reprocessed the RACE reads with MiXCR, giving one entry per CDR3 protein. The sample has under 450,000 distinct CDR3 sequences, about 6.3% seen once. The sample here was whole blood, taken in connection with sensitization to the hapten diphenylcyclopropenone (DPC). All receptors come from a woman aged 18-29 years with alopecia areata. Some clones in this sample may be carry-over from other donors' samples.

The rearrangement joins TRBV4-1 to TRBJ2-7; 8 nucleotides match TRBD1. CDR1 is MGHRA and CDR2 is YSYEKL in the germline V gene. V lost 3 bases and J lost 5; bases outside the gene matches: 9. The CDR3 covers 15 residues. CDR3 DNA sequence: TGCGCCAGCAGCCATCCCGAGACAGGGGACAACGAGCAGTACTTC. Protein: CASSHPETGDNEQYF.

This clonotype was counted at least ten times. CDR3 region: CASSEQTSGGYEQYF. DNA for the CDR3: TGTGCCAGCAGTGAACAAACTAGCGGGGGTTACGAGCAGTACTTC. The rearrangement joins TRBV2 to TRBJ2-7; 11 bases are shared with TRBD2. The junction had 4 bases not matched to a gene; V was cut back by 2 bases and J by 4 bases. The germline gives CDR1 SNHLY, CDR2 FYNNEI. CDR3 length: 15 residues.

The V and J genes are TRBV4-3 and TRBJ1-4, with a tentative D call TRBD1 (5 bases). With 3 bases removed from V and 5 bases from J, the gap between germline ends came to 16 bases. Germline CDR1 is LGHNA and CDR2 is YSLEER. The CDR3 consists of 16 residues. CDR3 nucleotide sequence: TGCGCCAGCAGCCAGTTAAGGCGGGACCGGAATGAAAAACTGTTTTTT. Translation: CASSQLRRDRNEKLFF.

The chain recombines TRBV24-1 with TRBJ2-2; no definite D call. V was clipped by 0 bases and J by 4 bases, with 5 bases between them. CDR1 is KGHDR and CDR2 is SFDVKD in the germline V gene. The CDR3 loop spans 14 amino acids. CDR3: CATSDLRRTGELFF. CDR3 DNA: TGTGCCACCAGTGATTTGCGACGCACCGGGGAGCTGTTTTTT.

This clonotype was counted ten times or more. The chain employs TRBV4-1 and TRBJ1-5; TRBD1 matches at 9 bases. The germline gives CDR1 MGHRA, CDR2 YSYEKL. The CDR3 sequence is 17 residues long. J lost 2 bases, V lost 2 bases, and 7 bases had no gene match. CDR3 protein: CASSQQQGAWGNQPQHF. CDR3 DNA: TGCGCCAGCAGCCAACAACAGGGGGCGTGGGGCAATCAGCCCCAGCATTTT.

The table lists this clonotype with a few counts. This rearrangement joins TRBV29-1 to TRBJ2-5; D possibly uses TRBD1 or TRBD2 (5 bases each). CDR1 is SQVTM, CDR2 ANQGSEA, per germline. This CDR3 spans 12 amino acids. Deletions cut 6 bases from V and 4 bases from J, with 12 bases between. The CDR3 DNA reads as TGCAGCGTCCTGACGGGGCTAGAGACCCAGTACTTC. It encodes CSVLTGLETQYF.

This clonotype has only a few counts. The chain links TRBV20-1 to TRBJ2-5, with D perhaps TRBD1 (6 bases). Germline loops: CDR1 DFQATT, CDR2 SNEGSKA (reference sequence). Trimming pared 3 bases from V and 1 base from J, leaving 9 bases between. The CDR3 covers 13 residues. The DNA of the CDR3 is TGCAGTGCTAGGACAGGTTTCCAAGAGACCCAGTACTTC. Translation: CSARTGFQETQYF.